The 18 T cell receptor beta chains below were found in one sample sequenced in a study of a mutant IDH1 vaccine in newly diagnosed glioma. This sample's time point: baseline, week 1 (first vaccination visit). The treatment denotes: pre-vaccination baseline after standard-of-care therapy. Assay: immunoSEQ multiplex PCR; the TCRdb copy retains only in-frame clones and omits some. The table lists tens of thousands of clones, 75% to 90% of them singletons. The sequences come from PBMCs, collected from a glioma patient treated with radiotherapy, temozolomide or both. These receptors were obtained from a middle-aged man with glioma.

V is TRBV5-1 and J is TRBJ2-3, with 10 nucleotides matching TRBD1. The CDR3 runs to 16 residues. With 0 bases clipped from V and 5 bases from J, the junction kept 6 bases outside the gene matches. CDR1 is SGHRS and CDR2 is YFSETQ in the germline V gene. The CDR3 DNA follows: TGCGCCAGCAGCTTGGTCCGGGACAGGGGTGGAGATACGCAGTATTTT. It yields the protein CASSLVRDRGGDTQYF.

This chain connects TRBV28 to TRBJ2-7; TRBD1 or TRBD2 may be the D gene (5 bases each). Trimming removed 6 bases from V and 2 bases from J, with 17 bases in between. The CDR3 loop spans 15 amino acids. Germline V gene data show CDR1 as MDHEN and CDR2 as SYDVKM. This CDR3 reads CASRELRDGTYEQYF. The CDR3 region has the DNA TGTGCCAGCAGAGAACTACGGGACGGGACCTACGAGCAGTACTTC.

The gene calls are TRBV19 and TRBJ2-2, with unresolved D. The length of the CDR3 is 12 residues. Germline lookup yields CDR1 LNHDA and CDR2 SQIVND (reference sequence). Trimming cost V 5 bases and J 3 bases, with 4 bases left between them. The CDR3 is CASSLYTGELFF. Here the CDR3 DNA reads TGTGCCAGTAGTCTCTACACCGGGGAGCTGTTTTTT.

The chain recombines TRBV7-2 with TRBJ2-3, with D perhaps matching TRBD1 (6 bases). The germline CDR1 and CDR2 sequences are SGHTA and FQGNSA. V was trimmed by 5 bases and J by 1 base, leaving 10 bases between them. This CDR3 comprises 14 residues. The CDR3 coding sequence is TGTGCCAGCAGCCGACAGGCACGCACAGATACGCAGTATTTT. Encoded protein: CASSRQARTDTQYF.

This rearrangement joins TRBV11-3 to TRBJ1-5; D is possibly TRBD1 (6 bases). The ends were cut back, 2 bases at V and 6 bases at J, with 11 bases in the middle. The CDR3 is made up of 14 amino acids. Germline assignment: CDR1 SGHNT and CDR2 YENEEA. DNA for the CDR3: TGTGCCAGCAGCTTAAGGGGGGCGGTTCAGCCCCAGCATTTT. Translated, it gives CASSLRGAVQPQHF.

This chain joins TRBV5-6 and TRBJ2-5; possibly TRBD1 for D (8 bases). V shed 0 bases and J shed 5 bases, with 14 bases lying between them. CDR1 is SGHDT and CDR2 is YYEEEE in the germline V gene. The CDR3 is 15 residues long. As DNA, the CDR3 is TGTGCCAGCAGCTTGGACAGGGGGGGATCGGAGACCCAGTACTTC. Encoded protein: CASSLDRGGSETQYF.

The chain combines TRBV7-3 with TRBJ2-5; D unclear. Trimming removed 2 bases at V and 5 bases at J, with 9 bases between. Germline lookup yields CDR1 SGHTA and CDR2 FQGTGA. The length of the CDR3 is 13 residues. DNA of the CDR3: TGTGCCAGCAGCTTAGCCCTGGGGGAGACCCAGTACTTC. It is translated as CASSLALGETQYF.

The CDR3: CASSLVGTGNTIYF. The CDR3 region has the DNA TGTGCCAGCAGCTTGGTCGGGACGGGAAACACCATATATTTT. The V call is TRBV7-2, the J call TRBJ1-3; D perhaps matches TRBD1 (5 bases). There are 14 residues in the CDR3. Trimming pared 3 bases from V and 4 bases from J, leaving 10 bases between. Germline V gene sequence: CDR1 SGHTA, CDR2 FQGNSA.

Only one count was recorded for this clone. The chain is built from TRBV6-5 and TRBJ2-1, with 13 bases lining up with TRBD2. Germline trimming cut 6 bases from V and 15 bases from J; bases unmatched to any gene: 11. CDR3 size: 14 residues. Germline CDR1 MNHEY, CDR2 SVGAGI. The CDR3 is CASSPETSGRFLFF. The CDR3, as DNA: TGTGCCAGCAGCCCAGAGACTAGCGGGAGGTTTTTGTTCTTC.

In DNA, the CDR3 is TGTGCCATCAGCGCAGGGGGCCGGGAAAAACTGTTTTTT. Encoded protein: CAISAGGREKLFF. The chain has TRBV10-3 and TRBJ1-4, with 8 positions matching TRBD1. The length of the CDR3 is 13 residues. Germline V gene lookup returns CDR1 ENHRY and CDR2 SYGVKD. V trimming: 6 bases; J trimming: 8 bases; junction bases outside the gene matches: 5.

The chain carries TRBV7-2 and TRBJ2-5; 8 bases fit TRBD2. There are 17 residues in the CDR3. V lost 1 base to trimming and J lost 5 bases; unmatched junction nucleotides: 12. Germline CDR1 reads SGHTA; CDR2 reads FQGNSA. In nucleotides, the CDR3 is TGTGCCAGCAGCTTAGGGGGGACGGGAGGGCCGCGGGAGACCCAGTACTTC. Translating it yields CASSLGGTGGPRETQYF.

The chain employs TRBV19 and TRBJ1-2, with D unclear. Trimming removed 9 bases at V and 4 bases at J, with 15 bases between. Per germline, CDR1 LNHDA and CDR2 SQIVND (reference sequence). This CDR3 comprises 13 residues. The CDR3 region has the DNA TGTGCCAGCACCGGGAAACCAAGCTATGGCTACACCTTC. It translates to CASTGKPSYGYTF.

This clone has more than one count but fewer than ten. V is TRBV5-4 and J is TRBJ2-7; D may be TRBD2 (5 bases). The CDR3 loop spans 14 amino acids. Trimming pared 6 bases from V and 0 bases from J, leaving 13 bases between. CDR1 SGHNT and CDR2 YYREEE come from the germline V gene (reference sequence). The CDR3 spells CASTPGVGSYEQYF. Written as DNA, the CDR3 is TGTGCCAGCACCCCCGGGGTGGGCTCCTACGAGCAGTACTTC.

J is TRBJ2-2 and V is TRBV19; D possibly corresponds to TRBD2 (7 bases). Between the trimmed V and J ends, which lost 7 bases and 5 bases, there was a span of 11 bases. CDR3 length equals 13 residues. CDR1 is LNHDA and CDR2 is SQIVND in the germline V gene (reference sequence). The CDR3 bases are TGTGCCAGTACTAGGGGGGGGACCGGGGAGCTGTTTTTT. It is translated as CASTRGGTGELFF.

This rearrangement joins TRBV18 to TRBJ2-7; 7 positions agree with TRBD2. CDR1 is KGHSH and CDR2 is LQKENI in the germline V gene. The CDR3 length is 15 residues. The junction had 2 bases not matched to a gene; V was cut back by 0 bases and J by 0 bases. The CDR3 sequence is CASSPPSGVSYEQYF. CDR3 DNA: TGTGCCAGCTCACCACCGAGCGGGGTCTCCTACGAGCAGTACTTC.

In DNA form, the CDR3 reads TGCAGTGCTAGAGGAACAGATACGCAGTATTTT. It translates to CSARGTDTQYF. The V call is TRBV20-1, the J call TRBJ2-3; D is uncertain. CDR3 length: 11 amino acids. V was clipped by 1 base and J by 3 bases, with 2 bases between them. Germline lookup yields CDR1 DFQATT and CDR2 SNEGSKA (reference sequence).

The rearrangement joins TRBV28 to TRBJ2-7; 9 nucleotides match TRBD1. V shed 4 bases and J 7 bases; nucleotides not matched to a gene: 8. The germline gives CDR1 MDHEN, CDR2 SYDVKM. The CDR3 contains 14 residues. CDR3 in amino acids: CASSSRDRVGEQYF. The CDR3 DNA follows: TGTGCCAGCAGTTCCCGGGACAGGGTCGGGGAGCAGTACTTC.

CDR3 sequence: CASSANRASSSGNTIYF. The CDR3 DNA follows: TGTGCCAGCAGTGCTAACAGGGCCTCGAGCTCTGGAAACACCATATATTTT. V is TRBV27 and J is TRBJ1-3; the D gene is possibly TRBD1 (6 bases). The V gene's germline CDR1 is MNHEY and CDR2 SMNVEV (reference sequence). The CDR3 runs 17 residues. Trimming pared 5 bases from V and 0 bases from J, leaving 17 bases between.